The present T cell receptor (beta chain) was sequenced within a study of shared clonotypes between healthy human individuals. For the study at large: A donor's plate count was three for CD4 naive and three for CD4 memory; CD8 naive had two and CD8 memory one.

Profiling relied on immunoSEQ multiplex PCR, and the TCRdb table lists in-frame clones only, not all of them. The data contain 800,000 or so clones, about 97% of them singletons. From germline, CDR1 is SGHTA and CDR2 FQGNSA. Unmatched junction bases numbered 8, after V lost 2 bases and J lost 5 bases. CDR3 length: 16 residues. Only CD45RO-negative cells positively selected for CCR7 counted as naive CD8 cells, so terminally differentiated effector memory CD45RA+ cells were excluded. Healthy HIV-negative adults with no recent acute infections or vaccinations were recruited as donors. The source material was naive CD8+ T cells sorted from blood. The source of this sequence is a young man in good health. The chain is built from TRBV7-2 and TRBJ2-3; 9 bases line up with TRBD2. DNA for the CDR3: TGTGCCAGCAGCTTAATGGGCGGGAGGGCCGGAGATACGCAGTATTTT. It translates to CASSLMGGRAGDTQYF.